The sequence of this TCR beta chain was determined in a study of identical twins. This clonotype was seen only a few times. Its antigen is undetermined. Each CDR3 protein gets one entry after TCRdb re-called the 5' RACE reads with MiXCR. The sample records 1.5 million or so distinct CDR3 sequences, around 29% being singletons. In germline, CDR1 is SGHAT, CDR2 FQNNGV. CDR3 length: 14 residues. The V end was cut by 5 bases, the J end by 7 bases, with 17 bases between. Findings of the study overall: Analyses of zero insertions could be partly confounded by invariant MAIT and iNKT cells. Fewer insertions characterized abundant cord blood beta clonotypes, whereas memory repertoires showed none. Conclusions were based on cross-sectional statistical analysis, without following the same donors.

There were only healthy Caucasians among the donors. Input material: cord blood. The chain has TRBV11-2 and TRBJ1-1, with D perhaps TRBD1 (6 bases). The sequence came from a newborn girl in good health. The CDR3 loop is CASSGLQGKGEAFF. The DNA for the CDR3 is TGTGCCAGCAGCGGACTACAGGGAAAGGGTGAAGCTTTCTTT.